This T cell receptor (beta chain) derives from a study of T cells in tumors and immune-related adverse events. Produced via immunoSEQ multiplex PCR; TCRdb's table is partial and in-frame only. The sample consists of 20,000 to 25,000 clones, around 90% of them appearing once. The CDR3 extends over 15 amino acids. Trimming removed 6 bases from V and 7 bases from J, with 19 bases in between. The germline gives CDR1 MNHNS, CDR2 SASEGT. The clonotype comes from a female donor with metastatic renal cell carcinoma. The J gene is TRBJ2-1, the V gene TRBV6-1; weak D call: TRBD2 (6 bases). Source: lymph node tissue, taken from a patient treated with anti-PD-1 therapy. CDR3 sequence: CASRASARAWNEQFF. DNA of the CDR3: TGTGCCAGCAGGGCTAGCGCGAGAGCGTGGAATGAGCAGTTCTTC.